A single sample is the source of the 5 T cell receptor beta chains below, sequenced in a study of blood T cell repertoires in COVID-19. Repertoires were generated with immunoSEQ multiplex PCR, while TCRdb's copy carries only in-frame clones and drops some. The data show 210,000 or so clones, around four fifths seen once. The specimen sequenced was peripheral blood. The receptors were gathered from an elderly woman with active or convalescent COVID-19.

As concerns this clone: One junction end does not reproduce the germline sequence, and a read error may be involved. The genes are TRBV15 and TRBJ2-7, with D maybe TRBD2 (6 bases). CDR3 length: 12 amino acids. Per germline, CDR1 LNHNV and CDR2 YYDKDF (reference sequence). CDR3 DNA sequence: TGCTCCTTGAAACTAGCCCTCTACGAGCAGTACTTC. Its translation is CSLKLALYEQYF.

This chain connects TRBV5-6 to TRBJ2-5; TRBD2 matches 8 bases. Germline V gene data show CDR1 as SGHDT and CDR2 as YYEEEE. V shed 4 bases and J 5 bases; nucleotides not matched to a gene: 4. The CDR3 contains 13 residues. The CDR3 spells CASSASGLETQYF. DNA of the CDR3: TGTGCCAGCAGCGCTAGCGGGTTGGAGACCCAGTACTTC.

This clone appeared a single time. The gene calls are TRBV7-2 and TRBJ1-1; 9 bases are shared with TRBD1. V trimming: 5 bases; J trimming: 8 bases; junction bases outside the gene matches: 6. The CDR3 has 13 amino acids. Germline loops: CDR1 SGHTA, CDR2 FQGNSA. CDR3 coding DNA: TGTGCCAGCAGCGCCCAACAGGGGGCCGAAGCTTTCTTT. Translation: CASSAQQGAEAFF.

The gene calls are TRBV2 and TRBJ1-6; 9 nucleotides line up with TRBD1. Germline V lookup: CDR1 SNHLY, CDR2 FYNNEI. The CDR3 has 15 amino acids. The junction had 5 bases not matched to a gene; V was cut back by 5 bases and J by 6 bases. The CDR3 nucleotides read TGTGCCAGCAGTAACAGGGGGCTCTCTAATTCACCCCTCCACTTT. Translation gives CASSNRGLSNSPLHF.

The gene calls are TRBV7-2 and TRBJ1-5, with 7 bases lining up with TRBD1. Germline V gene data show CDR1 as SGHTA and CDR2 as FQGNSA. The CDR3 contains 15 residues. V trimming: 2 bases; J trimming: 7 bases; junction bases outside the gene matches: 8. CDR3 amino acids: CASSLRGQRIQPQHF. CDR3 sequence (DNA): TGTGCCAGCAGCTTAAGGGGGCAGCGGATCCAGCCCCAGCATTTT.